Listed below are T cell receptor beta chains from one sample, sequenced in a study of cytotoxic CD8 clonotypes in ibrutinib-treated CLL. Produced via immunoSEQ multiplex PCR; TCRdb's table is partial and in-frame only. The sample has about 5,500 clones; around two thirds are singletons. Sequencing used PBMCs, obtained before ibrutinib treatment. The receptors come from a human donor with chronic lymphocytic leukemia. Both conserved end residues are trimmed from each CDR3.

cdr3_length v_call cdr3_aa
12 TRBV27 ASSLYRGSHEQY
13 TRBV27 ASSETSESNQPQH
12 TRBV7-9 ASSFRQGRDTQY
13 TRBV19 ASSIWDEGNQPQH
12 TRBV6-5 ASRTLGPEDGYT
13 TRBV27 ASSPRLAGAHEQF
13 TRBV7-6 ASSSDRERTDTQY
12 TRBV4-3 ASSQDGANYGYT
13 TRBV7-3 ASSLSAGVGTEAF
14 TRBV9 ASSGGIAGGTETQY
11 TRBV29-1 SVIRATNEKLF